A single T cell receptor beta chain is shown here with its context. Germline-derived CDR1 and CDR2 are SGHTA and FQGTGA. This CDR3 is 13 amino acids long. Losses at the gene ends were 5 bases for V and 4 bases for J; bases not matched to a gene: 4. As originally analysed: Counts of nucleated cells, estimated from reference gene primer amplification, were obtained. The method was immunoSEQ multiplex PCR; TCRdb's version includes in-frame clones alone and lacks a portion of them. D and trimming come from the DNA, and the V and J calls and clone size come from that table. The sample consists of 60,000 or so clones, about 81% of them appearing once. The data stem from a study of blood T cell repertoires in COVID-19. Study as a whole: COVID-19 samples from acute and convalescent phases originated in the United States, Italy and Spain. Nucleic acid was either cDNA or gDNA, and it came from T cells, B-cell-depleted T cells, or PBMCs.

V gene TRBV7-3 combines with J gene TRBJ2-5; 7 bases are shared with TRBD2. Material: peripheral blood. The receptor was isolated from an elderly man with acute or convalescent COVID-19. The DNA of the CDR3 is TGTGCCAGCAGCCCGGGGAGGGGAGAGACCCAGTACTTC. As protein: CASSPGRGETQYF.